This T cell receptor beta chain was identified in a study of shared clonotypes between healthy human individuals. The CDR3 is 20 residues long. V shed 1 base, J shed 2 bases, and the junction held 17 bases outside the gene matches. CDR1 MNHNS and CDR2 SASEGT come from the germline V gene. As regards this clone: Antigen specificity is unknown.

Study-level results: Relative to memory subsets, naive subsets generally showed larger estimated richness. Since donors were few, the genetic and exposure-history diversity represented was limited. When compared with the clonotypes that were shared by all four sorted-subset donors, the non-shared clonotypes turned out to have lower generation probabilities.

Both subsets, CD45RA+ naive and CD45RA-negative memory, were split from the CD4+ cells. The assay was immunoSEQ multiplex PCR, and TCRdb's table has in-frame clones only and misses some. Altogether hundreds of thousands of clones are present, 72% being singletons, with the ten largest covering around 1.8%. The sequence derives from a woman aged 30 to 39 in good health. The sequencing sample was made of memory CD4+ T cells sorted from blood. As to subset: CD45RA-negative fraction. The chain carries TRBV6-1 and TRBJ2-7; 10 bases fit TRBD2. CDR3 in DNA: TGTGCCAGCAGTGAAGTGAGGATTAGACAGGGACTAGCGAATACCTACGAGCAGTACTTC. Translating it yields CASSEVRIRQGLANTYEQYF.